The rows below give T cell receptor beta chains drawn from one sample of a study of blood T cell repertoires in COVID-19. Profiling relied on immunoSEQ multiplex PCR, and the TCRdb table lists in-frame clones only, not all of them. The repertoire holds approximately 200,000 clones, with 85% as singletons. The source material was PBMCs or T cells enriched from blood (not recorded which). The receptor set was obtained from a man aged 40-49 years who had recovered from COVID-19. Each CDR3 is given with its conserved first and last residue. Expanded clones get a size class; other rows say once, few or many, or leave the size out.

cdr3_aa v_call clone_size j_call
CASSFSRTGELFF TRBV28 few TRBJ2-2
CASSTPKRGYGYTF TRBV28 NA TRBJ1-2
CASSGGGTGSGNTIYF TRBV11-2 NA TRBJ1-3
CASSFYGGELFF TRBV5-8 NA TRBJ2-2
CASRGQGYEQYF TRBV2 NA TRBJ2-7
CASSYGLDYEQYF TRBV6-2/TRBV6-3 NA TRBJ2-7
CASSLYGYSNQPQHF TRBV27 NA TRBJ1-5
CASSFLPSGSHEQYF TRBV11-2 NA TRBJ2-7
CASGLGLAGGEQYF TRBV6-5 NA TRBJ2-7
CASRTGDVSPLHF TRBV19 NA TRBJ1-6
CASSASQPQHF TRBV6-1 NA TRBJ1-5
CASSTGQGASQPQHF TRBV5-1 once TRBJ1-5
CASSSTTSGLSYEQYF TRBV10-2 NA TRBJ2-7
CASSLDPGRRGYTF TRBV7-2 few TRBJ1-2
CASSQLMEGPGVFYEQYF TRBV4-1 once TRBJ2-7
CASRSGGYNEQYF TRBV28 once TRBJ2-7
CASSQGRAGWQETQYF TRBV19 NA TRBJ2-5
CASSPKSGNTGELFF TRBV18 NA TRBJ2-2
CSVETTISEAFF TRBV29-1 NA TRBJ1-1
CTSSLFHLADLEAVMQFF TRBV1 NA TRBJ2-1
CASSVPDSHAYEQYF TRBV28 many TRBJ2-7
CASSQTGAEWWDNEQFF TRBV6-2/TRBV6-3 once TRBJ2-1
CASSEQEAGGETQYF TRBV2 NA TRBJ2-5
CASNWDRKTDSPLHF TRBV27 NA TRBJ1-6
CASSSGPGTATGNTIYF TRBV5-5 NA TRBJ1-3
CSASQGASAIRQPQHF TRBV20-1 NA TRBJ1-5
CASSSLRGPGVYGYTF TRBV11-2 NA TRBJ1-2
CATSDLGQAEQFF TRBV24-1 NA TRBJ2-1
CASSLTGDEQFF TRBV7-9 NA TRBJ2-1
CASSSQAGISYEQYF TRBV6-5 few TRBJ2-7
CASSQERGYAGYTF TRBV4-2 NA TRBJ1-2
CASSYSMISGSTTFDIQYF TRBV6-2/TRBV6-3 NA TRBJ2-4
CASSLDSRQGINYGYTF TRBV11-3 NA TRBJ1-2
CASSSGVYEQYF TRBV7-2 NA TRBJ2-7
CASSAGTVGGYTF TRBV12-3/TRBV12-4 NA TRBJ1-2
CASSFRVGYEKLFF TRBV28 NA TRBJ1-4
CASSEHRDFGGELFF TRBV2 NA TRBJ2-2
CASSPAPGQGTYEQYF TRBV14 NA TRBJ2-7
CASSEGSSGRVYEQYF TRBV6-1 few TRBJ2-7
CASSYNARYEQYF TRBV6-5 NA TRBJ2-7
CASSLLRETQYF TRBV28 NA TRBJ2-5
CASSHGRATLNTEAFF TRBV3-1/TRBV3-2 NA TRBJ1-1
CASSTRAGSPDTQYF TRBV7-2 NA TRBJ2-3
CATTLAGGQFNEQFF TRBV27 NA TRBJ2-1
CSAQKFEQYF TRBV20-1 once TRBJ2-7
CASSAGTSVSTDTQYF TRBV9 NA TRBJ2-3
CSVGGPGYTF TRBV29-1 NA TRBJ1-2
CASSAGGSEEKLFF TRBV5-1 NA TRBJ1-4